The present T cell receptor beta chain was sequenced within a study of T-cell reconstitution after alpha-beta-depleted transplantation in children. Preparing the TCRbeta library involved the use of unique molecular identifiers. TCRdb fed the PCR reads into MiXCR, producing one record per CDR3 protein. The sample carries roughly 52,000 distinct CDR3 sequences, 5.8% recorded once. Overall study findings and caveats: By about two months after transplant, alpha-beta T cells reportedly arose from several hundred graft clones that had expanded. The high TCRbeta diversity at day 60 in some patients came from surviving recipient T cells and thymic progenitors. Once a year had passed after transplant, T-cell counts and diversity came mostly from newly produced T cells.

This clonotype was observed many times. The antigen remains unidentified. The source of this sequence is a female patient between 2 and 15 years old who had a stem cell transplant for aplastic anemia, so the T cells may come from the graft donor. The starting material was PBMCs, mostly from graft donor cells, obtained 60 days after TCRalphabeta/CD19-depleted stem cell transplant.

CDR3 in amino acids: CASSLERGYQETQYF. The CDR3 DNA reads as TGTGCCAGCAGCTTAGAGCGGGGGTACCAAGAGACCCAGTACTTC. The chain recombines TRBV7-2 with TRBJ2-5; 8 bases align to TRBD2. V was pared by 1 base and J by 0 bases, with 1 base of the junction left unmatched. Germline CDR1 and CDR2: SGHTA and FQGNSA. This CDR3 spans 15 amino acids.